This T cell receptor beta chain comes out of a study of blood T cell repertoires in COVID-19. Measured with immunoSEQ multiplex PCR; TCRdb has only the in-frame clones, and not every one. This table has about 300,000 clones, approximately 86% appearing once. CDR3 size: 14 residues. Germline V gene data show CDR1 as SGHVS and CDR2 as FNYEAQ. The genes are TRBV7-6 and TRBJ2-1; TRBD2 matches at 8 bases. The sequencing sample was made of PBMCs or T cells enriched from blood (not recorded which). The origin of this receptor is a woman younger than 30 who had recovered from COVID-19. CDR3 region: CVGGAGASYNEQFF. CDR3 bases: TGTGTCGGGGGGGCGGGAGCCTCCTACAATGAGCAGTTCTTC.